Given below is one TCR beta chain in context. The sample belongs to a study of T cell responses to AZD1222 COVID-19 vaccine. TCRdb's table, derived via immunoSEQ multiplex PCR, lists solely in-frame clones and lacks some. The table shows about 94,000 clones, with about 88% occurring only once. Trimming shortened V by 7 bases and J by 3 bases, and 15 bases separated the two germline ends. There are 14 residues in the CDR3. Germline V gives CDR1 KGHSH, CDR2 LQKENI. This sequence was found in an adult in good health. The source material was peripheral blood, sampled on day 0 of AZD1222 vaccination. The V call is TRBV18, the J call TRBJ1-2; the D is unclear. The CDR3 protein is CASYGSVKDYGYTF. The CDR3 DNA is TGTGCCAGCTACGGGTCGGTTAAGGACTATGGCTACACCTTC.